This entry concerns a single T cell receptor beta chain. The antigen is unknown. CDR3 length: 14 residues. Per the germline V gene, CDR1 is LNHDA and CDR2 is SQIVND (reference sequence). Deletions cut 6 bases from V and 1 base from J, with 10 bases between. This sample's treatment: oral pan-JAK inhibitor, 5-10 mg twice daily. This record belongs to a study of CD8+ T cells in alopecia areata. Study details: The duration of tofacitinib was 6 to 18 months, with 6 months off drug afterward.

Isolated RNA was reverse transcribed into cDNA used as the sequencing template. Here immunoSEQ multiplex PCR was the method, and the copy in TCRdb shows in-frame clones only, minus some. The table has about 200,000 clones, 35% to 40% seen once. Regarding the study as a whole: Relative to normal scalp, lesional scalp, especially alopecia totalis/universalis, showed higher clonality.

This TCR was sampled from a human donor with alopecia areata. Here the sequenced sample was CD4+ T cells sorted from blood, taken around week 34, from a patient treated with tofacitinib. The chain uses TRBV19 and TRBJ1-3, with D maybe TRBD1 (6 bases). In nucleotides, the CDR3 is TGTGCCAGTAGCCGGACAGCTTCTGGAAACACCATATATTTT. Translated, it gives CASSRTASGNTIYF.